This T cell receptor (beta chain) was retrieved from a study of T cells after yellow fever vaccination. A few counts support this clonotype. The length of the CDR3 is 14 residues. Between the trimmed V and J ends, which lost 4 bases and 5 bases, there was a span of 14 bases. Germline V gene data show CDR1 as LGHDT and CDR2 as YNNKEL (reference sequence). A single record per CDR3 protein comes from TCRdb applying MiXCR to the 5' RACE reads. The sample comprises 96,000 or so distinct CDR3 sequences, about 8.4% of which are singletons, and 16% rests with the top ten. The chain uses TRBV3-1 and TRBJ1-1; unclear D gene. The starting material was CD8+ T cells not binding an NS4B(214-222) dextramer, sorted from PBMCs, obtained less than 16 days after the first yellow fever vaccination. This receptor was obtained from a man younger than 35 who received the YFV17D yellow fever vaccine. CDR3 in DNA: TGTGCCAGCAGCCGAGCTACAAGGAGTACTGAAGCTTTCTTT. This codes for CASSRATRSTEAFF.